This TCR beta chain was identified in a study of molecular identifiers for immune sequencing clone quantification. Study-wide points: Same-barcode identical TCR molecules could make highly expanded clones look smaller than they are. Beyond 20 RNA copies, clones held over 99% of effector molecules, compared with under 1% in naive cells.

For this clonotype: Its cognate antigen is unknown. This clone may be a read error of a much larger clone one base away.

The ends were cut back, 4 bases at V and 5 bases at J, with 9 bases in the middle. Looked up from germline, CDR1 is SEHNR and CDR2 is FQNEAQ (reference sequence). CDR3 size: 13 residues. In the sort, naive CD8 T cells were defined as CD8+CD4-CCR7+CD45RA+. TCRdb passed the PCR reads through MiXCR, listing each CDR3 protein once. The profile shows more than 450,000 distinct CDR3 sequences, 20% to 25% of them singletons. This TCR was sampled from a human donor in good health. Some libraries in this study had Jurkat cell RNA spiked in. Sequenced input: naive CD8+ T cells from blood, with Jurkat cell RNA spiked in. The subset denotes: FACS-sorted CD8+CD4-CCR7+CD45RA+ naive T cells. This rearrangement joins TRBV7-9 to TRBJ1-5; D unresolved. CDR3 protein: CASSSHSDQPQHF. The CDR3 DNA sequence: TGTGCCAGCAGCTCCCACAGCGATCAGCCCCAGCATTTT. Using reference TRBV7-9 and TRBJ1-5 for the parts outside the CDR3, the full variable domain is DTGVSQNPRHKITKRGQNVTFRCDPISEHNRLYWYRQTLGQGPEFLTYFQNEAQLEKSRLLSDRFSAERPKGSFSTLEIQRTEQGDSAMYLCASSSHSDQPQHFGDGTRLSIL.